The 28 T cell receptor beta chains listed next were all sequenced from one sample in a study of T cell repertoires in cytomegalovirus infection. Each CDR3 protein gets one entry after TCRdb re-called the reads with MiXCR. The table includes roughly 920,000 distinct CDR3 sequences, approximately 33% detected once. For these receptors, no antigen is known. The source was cultured CD8+ T cells from PBMCs, collected from culture after CMV antigen stimulation. The receptors derive from a human donor in good health (CMV status not recorded). Some clones in this sample may be carry-over from other donors' samples.

This clonotype came up many times. The chain combines TRBV7-2 with TRBJ2-1; D remains ambiguous. The V and J ends lost 5 bases and 3 bases respectively, with 11 bases between them. CDR1 SGHTA and CDR2 FQGNSA come from the germline V gene. The CDR3 is 14 amino acids. This chain's CDR3 is CASSALTSYNEQFF. For the CDR3, the DNA is TGTGCCAGCAGCGCCCTGACAAGCTACAATGAGCAGTTCTTC.

This clonotype appeared a few times. The V gene is TRBV10-3, the J gene TRBJ2-2; D is possibly TRBD1 (6 bases). From germline, CDR1 is ENHRY and CDR2 SYGVKD. The CDR3 runs to 15 residues. V shed 7 bases and J shed 5 bases, with 17 bases lying between them. As DNA, the CDR3 is TGTGCCATCAAAGTTGGACGGCAGGGGACCGGGGAGCTGTTTTTT. Its translation: CAIKVGRQGTGELFF.

In regard to this clonotype: This may be a read error, as it is one base from a much larger clone. V gene TRBV27 combines with J gene TRBJ1-2; 9 bases match TRBD1. The CDR3 extends over 15 amino acids. Germline values: CDR1 MNHEY, CDR2 SMNVEV (reference sequence). CDR3 nucleotides: TGTGCCAGCAGTCCCCAGACAGGGGGTTACTATAGCTACACCTTC. The encoded protein is CASSPQTGGYYSYTF.

This clonotype has a handful of counts. This rearrangement joins TRBV5-6 to TRBJ2-1, with D hard to call. CDR3 length: 15 amino acids. V was shortened by 3 bases and J by 8 bases, with 18 bases between the two germline ends. The germline V gene has CDR1 SGHDT and CDR2 YYEEEE. DNA for the CDR3: TGTGCCAGCAGCTCCCTGTTTTCAGTGGGCGATGAGCAGTTCTTC. This encodes CASSSLFSVGDEQFF. The variable domain in full, with the rest retrieved from reference TRBV5-6 and TRBJ2-1, is DAGVTQSPTHLIKTRGQQVTLRCSPKSGHDTVSWYQQALGQGPQFIFQYYEEEERQRGNFPDRFSGHQFPNYSSELNVNALLLGDSALYLCASSSLFSVGDEQFFGPGTRLTVL.

V gene TRBV19 combines with J gene TRBJ1-5; D might be TRBD1 (6 bases). The germline V gene encodes CDR1 LNHDA and CDR2 SQIVND (reference sequence). The CDR3 runs 17 residues. V lost 0 bases and J 7 bases, leaving 19 bases between the germline ends. The CDR3 loop reads CASSIDLRTAFGQPQHF. The CDR3 DNA reads TGTGCCAGTAGTATAGATTTGCGGACAGCCTTTGGACAGCCCCAGCATTTT.

This clonotype has more than one count but fewer than ten. The chain employs TRBV18 and TRBJ1-6; D gene ambiguous. In germline, CDR1 is KGHSH, CDR2 LQKENI. With 3 bases removed from V and 10 bases from J, the gap between germline ends came to 19 bases. The CDR3 contains 16 residues. The CDR3 loop is CASSPSGPGEWSPLHF. The CDR3 DNA follows: TGTGCCAGCTCACCTAGTGGGCCCGGCGAGTGGTCACCCCTCCACTTT.

This chain uses TRBV7-6 with TRBJ1-2; D unresolved. The germline gives CDR1 SGHVS, CDR2 FNYEAQ. V was trimmed by 3 bases and J by 2 bases, leaving 7 bases between them. This CDR3 has 13 amino acids. CDR3 residues: CASSFSTNYGYTF. The CDR3 coding sequence is TGTGCCAGCAGCTTCAGCACGAACTATGGCTACACCTTC.

The rearrangement links TRBV9 to TRBJ2-3; no clear D. The CDR3 covers 15 residues. Germline V gene data show CDR1 as SGDLS and CDR2 as YYNGEE. V was shortened by 3 bases and J by 0 bases, with 11 bases between the two germline ends. The CDR3 loop reads CASSAGEASTDTQYF. Here the CDR3 DNA reads TGTGCCAGCAGCGCCGGAGAAGCTAGCACAGATACGCAGTATTTT. The full variable domain, its missing parts supplied by reference TRBV9 and TRBJ2-3, is DSGVTQTPKHLITATGQRVTLRCSPRSGDLSVYWYQQSLDQGLQFLIQYYNGEERAKGNILERFSAQQFPDLHSELNLSSLELGDSALYFCASSAGEASTDTQYFGPGTRLTVL.

This clonotype has more than one count but fewer than ten. V and J are TRBV19 and TRBJ1-6, with TRBD1 matching 10 bases. This CDR3 is 15 amino acids long. The V and J ends lost 5 bases and 7 bases, in that order; junction bases with no gene match: 5. CDR1 is LNHDA, CDR2 SQIVND, per germline (reference sequence). Here the CDR3 reads CASSALTGGNSPLHF. The CDR3 bases are TGTGCCAGTAGTGCATTGACAGGGGGCAATTCACCCCTCCACTTT.

This clonotype was observed at least ten times. The gene calls are TRBV7-6 and TRBJ1-2; D unresolved. This CDR3 is 14 amino acids long. Deletions cut 5 bases from V and 13 bases from J, with 23 bases between. Germline CDR1 SGHVS, CDR2 FNYEAQ. CDR3 bases: TGTGCCAGCAGCCTTCGCCCGGGAGAGGCGCCCTTCACCTTC. Translation: CASSLRPGEAPFTF.

The genes are TRBV24-1 and TRBJ2-1, with TRBD2 identical over 13 bases. The CDR3 runs to 16 residues. CDR1 and CDR2 from the germline V gene are KGHDR and SFDVKD. Losses at the gene ends were 5 bases for V and 6 bases for J; bases not matched to a gene: 6. The CDR3 coding sequence is TGTGCCACCAGTGCCCTGACTAGCGGGGGGTTCAATGAGCAGTTCTTC. Its translation is CATSALTSGGFNEQFF.

This clonotype has a handful of counts. V is TRBV7-8 and J is TRBJ2-6; 11 nucleotides line up with TRBD1. The ends lost 7 bases at V and 2 bases at J; junction bases unmatched: 7. The CDR3 is 17 amino acids. Germline V gene data show CDR1 as SGHVS and CDR2 as FQNEAQ. CDR3 protein: CASTLGQGGPGANVLTF. CDR3 bases: TGTGCCAGCACCTTGGGACAGGGGGGACCTGGGGCCAACGTCCTGACTTTC. Using reference TRBV7-8 and TRBJ2-6 for the parts outside the CDR3, the full variable domain is GAGVSQSPRYKVAKRGQDVALRCDPISGHVSLFWYQQALGQGPEFLTYFQNEAQLDKSGLPSDRFFAERPEGSVSTLKIQRTQQEDSAVYLCASTLGQGGPGANVLTFGAGSRLTVL.

This clonotype was found a few times. The genes are TRBV4-1 and TRBJ2-7, with 7 bases identical to TRBD1. J lost 0 bases, V lost 1 base, and 3 bases had no gene match. The length of the CDR3 is 15 residues. Germline assignment: CDR1 MGHRA and CDR2 YSYEKL. The CDR3 reads CASSQAPGGSYEQYV. CDR3 DNA sequence: TGCGCCAGCAGCCAAGCCCCAGGGGGCTCCTACGAGCAGTACGTC.

This clonotype was seen a handful of times. The chain has TRBV11-1 and TRBJ2-3; D gene ambiguous. This CDR3 has 12 amino acids. Trimming cost V 4 bases and J 8 bases, with 10 bases left between them. Germline CDR1 and CDR2: SGHAT and FQDESV (reference sequence). This CDR3 is CASSSSPATQYF. The CDR3 bases are TGTGCCAGCAGCTCCAGCCCAGCTACGCAGTATTTT.

In regard to this clonotype: A single base separates this from a much larger clone, so it may be a read error. The chain is built from TRBV7-6 and TRBJ1-1; a possible D gene is TRBD1 (6 bases). The length of the CDR3 is 15 residues. Germline CDR1 reads SGHVS; CDR2 reads FNYEAQ. CDR3 DNA sequence: TGTGCCAGCAGCTTAGGACAGGACGGGAACACTCAAGCTTTCTTT. The encoded protein is CASSLGQDGNTQAFF.

This clonotype was counted a few times. The CDR3 DNA reads TGTGCCAGCAGCCCTCCGGGACAGGGGTTGCCACCCCTCCACTTT. Translated, it gives CASSPPGQGLPPLHF. The V and J genes are TRBV7-9 and TRBJ1-6; TRBD1 matches 10 bases. The germline CDR1 and CDR2 sequences are SEHNR and FQNEAQ (reference sequence). The CDR3 length is 15 residues. The ends lost 5 bases at V and 11 bases at J; junction bases unmatched: 9.

The rearrangement links TRBV20-1 to TRBJ2-4, with D uncertain. Germline V gene lookup returns CDR1 DFQATT and CDR2 SNEGSKA (reference sequence). The CDR3 consists of 12 residues. Trimming removed 3 bases at V and 7 bases at J, with 10 bases between. The CDR3 DNA follows: TGCAGTGCTAGTCGCGAGAGGAACATTCAGTACTTC. This gives the protein CSASRERNIQYF.

This clonotype was seen many times. This sequence joins TRBV7-2 and TRBJ2-7; D may be TRBD1 (6 bases). Trimming took 1 base from V and 0 from J, leaving 13 bases between them. Per germline, CDR1 SGHTA and CDR2 FQGNSA. This CDR3 has 16 residues. CDR3 sequence: CASSLDSLQGSYEQYV. In DNA, the CDR3 is TGTGCCAGCAGCTTAGATTCCCTACAGGGCTCCTACGAGCAGTACGTC.

This clonotype was observed a handful of times. The chain joins TRBV27 to TRBJ1-3; D unresolved. From germline, CDR1 is MNHEY and CDR2 SMNVEV (reference sequence). V gave up 6 bases and J gave up 3 bases, with 12 bases separating them. This CDR3 comprises 14 residues. DNA for the CDR3: TGTGCCAGCAGGAATACGGGGTTTGGAAACACCATATATTTT. Its translation: CASRNTGFGNTIYF.

Regarding this clonotype: It may be a read error: a sequence one base away is much more abundant. Without the conserved terminal phenylalanine or tryptophan, this CDR3 likely stems from a read error. DNA for the CDR3: TGTGCCAGCAGCTTAGGACGAAGGACTGAAGCTTTCTTG. It encodes CASSLGRRTEAFL. The V gene is TRBV7-2, the J gene TRBJ1-1, with no clear D. Trimming took off 1 base at V and 5 bases at J, with 8 bases between the two ends. This CDR3 contains 13 residues. The germline V gene encodes CDR1 SGHTA and CDR2 FQGNSA.

This chain uses TRBV2 with TRBJ2-4; 7 positions match TRBD1. V was clipped by 6 bases and J by 4 bases; unmatched bases: 3. The germline V gene has CDR1 SNHLY and CDR2 FYNNEI. The CDR3 consists of 13 residues. The chain's CDR3 is CASSYRGKNIQYF. The CDR3 DNA follows: TGTGCCAGCAGCTACAGGGGAAAAAACATTCAGTACTTC.

This clonotype was detected only a few times. The J gene is TRBJ1-3, the V gene TRBV4-1, with D hard to call. The CDR3 sequence is 14 residues long. Germline CDR1 is MGHRA and CDR2 is YSYEKL. Trimming left V 4 bases short and J 1 base short, with 8 bases between. In DNA, the CDR3 is TGCGCCAGCAGCCCGAAGTATTCTGGAAACACCATATATTTT. Amino acid sequence: CASSPKYSGNTIYF.

This clonotype showed up many times. V gene TRBV12-3 or TRBV12-4 combines with J gene TRBJ1-1, with D perhaps TRBD1 (6 bases). Trimming took off 7 bases at V and 5 bases at J, with 20 bases between the two ends. The CDR3 runs 15 residues. As DNA, the CDR3 is TGTGCCAGCACCAAAGCGGCAGGGGTTAAGACTGAAGCTTTCTTT. The encoded protein is CASTKAAGVKTEAFF.

As for this clonotype: The germline gene is not matched at one end of the junction; a read error may be the cause. The chain uses TRBV27 and TRBJ1-1; D remains ambiguous. CDR1 and CDR2 (germline): MNHEY, SMNVEV (reference sequence). CDR3 length: 11 residues. The CDR3 DNA reads TGTGCCAGCCGAAGTTACACTAAAGCTTTCTTT. As protein: CASRSYTKAFF.

CDR3 amino acids: CATRDTEAFF. The CDR3 DNA reads TGTGCCACCCGGGACACTGAAGCTTTCTTT. The V and J genes are TRBV10-3 and TRBJ1-1; D is uncertain. Between the trimmed V and J ends, which lost 10 bases and 3 bases, there was a span of 6 bases. Germline V gene lookup returns CDR1 ENHRY and CDR2 SYGVKD. The CDR3 runs to 10 residues.

The CDR3 DNA sequence: TGTGCCAGCAGTCCTACAGCGGTGTTGAGCTCCTACAATGAGCAGTTCTTC. It yields the protein CASSPTAVLSSYNEQFF. The rearrangement uses TRBV28 and TRBJ2-1, with D perhaps matching TRBD2 (5 bases). The germline gives CDR1 MDHEN, CDR2 SYDVKM. The V end lost 5 bases, the J end lost 0 bases, and 17 bases lay between the germline ends. The CDR3 is 17 residues long.

V usage is TRBV27 and J usage is TRBJ1-2; 8 bases are shared with TRBD1. CDR1 and CDR2 (germline): MNHEY, SMNVEV (reference sequence). This CDR3 region has 14 residues. The J segment lost 4 bases and the V segment lost 2 bases, leaving 3 bases of the junction unmatched. The CDR3 nucleotides are TGTGCCAGCAGTTTAATCAGGGGGCCCTATGGCTACACCTTC. Translation gives CASSLIRGPYGYTF.

This clonotype came up many times. The rearrangement links TRBV7-2 to TRBJ2-1, with 10 bases lining up with TRBD2. This CDR3 has 17 residues. J gave up 0 bases and V 2 bases, and 4 bases lay outside the gene matches. The germline V gene encodes CDR1 SGHTA and CDR2 FQGNSA. CDR3: CASSLLSGGPSYNEQFF. The CDR3 DNA sequence: TGTGCCAGCAGCTTACTTAGCGGGGGGCCCTCCTACAATGAGCAGTTCTTC.